A selection of T cell receptor beta chains follows, all from one sample in a study of blood T cell repertoires in COVID-19. TCRdb keeps only in-frame clones here, not all; method: immunoSEQ multiplex PCR. This table holds over 50,000 clones, around nine tenths found once. The source material was peripheral blood. The receptors stem from a man aged 50-59 years with active COVID-19. Each CDR3 is given without its conserved first and last residue. D genes are given only for firm matches. Clone sizes are given selectively: once, few, many, or a class where the clone is expanded.

>.|.|TRBV9
ASSVGRGTERAGELF
>.|TRBD2|TRBV30
AWSVGLAHNEQF
>.|.|TRBV25-1
ASSRGNHNQPQH
>few|TRBD1|TRBV2
ASSLNRGDEQF
>.|.|TRBV11-2
ASSPSLVAGGRYEQY
>.|TRBD1|TRBV6-2/TRBV6-3
ASSGPGTGEEKLF
>.|TRBD1|TRBV28
ASSLIGTGGTADTQY
>once|.|TRBV28
ASSLPPGEGNYGYT
>.|.|TRBV4-3
ASSQDRETQY
>.|.|TRBV4-2
ASSQQTPKGELF
>.|.|TRBV18
ASSPTSFSLKAANEQF
>.|.|TRBV4-2
ASSQTPNGNSPLH
>.|TRBD1|TRBV6-2/TRBV6-3
ASNPSTGPYEQY
>.|.|TRBV18
ASSMDSGGNEQF
>.|TRBD2|TRBV5-1
ASSSGTSGGSTDTQY
>.|TRBD1|TRBV9
ASSPTTPDRGNGYT
>.|.|TRBV27
ASSLAYYLYNEQF
>.|.|TRBV4-3
ASSQDLLGTYEQY
>.|.|TRBV5-1
ASRLETTNTGELF
>.|TRBD2|TRBV5-1
ASSLLGTRNRDTQY
>.|TRBD2|TRBV5-1
ASSFGSGGGTDTQY
>once|TRBD2|TRBV10-3
AVGTTGETQY
>.|TRBD1|TRBV18
ASSSGQGNNEQF
>.|.|TRBV18
ASSPRGALDNEQF
>.|.|TRBV4-3
ASSQEITGHAYEQY
>.|TRBD2|TRBV10-3
AISTSGPSTDTQY
>.|.|TRBV6-2/TRBV6-3
ASSYFHNYGYT
>once|TRBD2|TRBV7-9
ASSRRTSGSYNEQF
>.|.|TRBV15
ATSRGTGVDTQY
>.|TRBD2|TRBV3-1/TRBV3-2
ASSQDRSGLAGERPGELF
>.|TRBD1|TRBV6-5
ASRDRGANYGYT